This TCR beta chain was recorded in a study of T cell repertoires in cytomegalovirus infection. Per the germline V gene, CDR1 is SQVTM and CDR2 is ANQGSEA. There are 12 residues in the CDR3. V gave up 6 bases and J gave up 6 bases, with 11 bases separating them. TCRdb fed the reads into MiXCR, producing one record per CDR3 protein. Of under 850,000 distinct CDR3 sequences listed, under 40% are singletons. Only one count was recorded for this clonotype. Material: PBMCs. J is TRBJ1-4 and V is TRBV29-1, with TRBD1 as a possible D gene (6 bases). This TCR came from a human donor in good health (CMV status not recorded). Some clones in this sample may be carry-over from other donors' samples. CDR3 DNA sequence: TGCAGCGTAGAGGGGGTTTATGAAAAACTGTTTTTT. It is translated as CSVEGVYEKLFF. The variable domain in full, completed from reference TRBV29-1 and TRBJ1-4, reads SAVISQKPSRDICQRGTSLTIQCQVDSQVTMMFWYRQQPGQSLTLIATANQGSEATYESGFVIDKFPISRPNLTFSTLTVSNMSPEDSSIYLCSVEGVYEKLFFGSGTQLSVL.